The source of this TCR beta chain is a study of OX40 agonist ivuxolimab in advanced cancers. Across the whole study: Patients enrolled in dose escalation were diagnosed with hepatocellular carcinoma, melanoma, renal cell or head and neck cancer. Those enrolled were 82.7% male, with a mean age of roughly 62 years and ages from about 20 to 79. General study results and limits: Expansion of clones was among the lowest in partial responders at 0.1-3.0 mg/kg.

Comments on this clone: What it binds is not known.

Between the trimmed V and J ends, which lost 5 bases and 6 bases, there was a span of 14 bases. The CDR3 is 13 amino acids. Looked up from germline, CDR1 is SEHNR and CDR2 is FQNEAQ (reference sequence). Measured with immunoSEQ multiplex PCR; TCRdb has only the in-frame clones, and not every one. Here the sample spans about 76,000 clones, approximately 88% being singletons. This clonotype was obtained from an adult with an advanced solid tumor such as melanoma, head and neck, liver or kidney cancer. This material consisted of CD4+ or CD8+ T cells sorted from blood, taken in a trial of the OX40 agonist ivuxolimab. The genes are TRBV7-9 and TRBJ2-7; D is tentatively TRBD1 or TRBD2 (5 bases each). The CDR3 nucleotides are TGTGCCAGCAGCCCGGGACCACCCGGCGAGCAGTACTTC. As protein: CASSPGPPGEQYF.